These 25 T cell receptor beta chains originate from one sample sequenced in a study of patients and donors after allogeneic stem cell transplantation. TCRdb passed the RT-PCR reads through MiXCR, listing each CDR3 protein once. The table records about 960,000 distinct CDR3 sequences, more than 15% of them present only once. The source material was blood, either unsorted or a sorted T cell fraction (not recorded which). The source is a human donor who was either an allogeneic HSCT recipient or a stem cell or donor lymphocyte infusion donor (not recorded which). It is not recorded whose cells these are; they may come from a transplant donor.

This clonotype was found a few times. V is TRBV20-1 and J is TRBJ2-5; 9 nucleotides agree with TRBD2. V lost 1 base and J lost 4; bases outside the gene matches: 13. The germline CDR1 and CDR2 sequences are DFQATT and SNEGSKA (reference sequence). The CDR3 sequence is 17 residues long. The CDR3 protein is CSARVVDGTSPRETQYF. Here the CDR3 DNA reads TGCAGTGCTAGAGTAGTTGACGGGACTAGCCCCCGAGAGACCCAGTACTTC.

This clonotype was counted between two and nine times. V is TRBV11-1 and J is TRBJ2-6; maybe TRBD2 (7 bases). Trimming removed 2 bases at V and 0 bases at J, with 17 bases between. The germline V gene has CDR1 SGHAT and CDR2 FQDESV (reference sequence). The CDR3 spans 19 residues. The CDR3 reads CASSLRGGLMDSGANVLTF. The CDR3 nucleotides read TGTGCCAGCAGCTTAAGGGGGGGGTTGATGGACTCTGGGGCCAACGTCCTGACTTTC.

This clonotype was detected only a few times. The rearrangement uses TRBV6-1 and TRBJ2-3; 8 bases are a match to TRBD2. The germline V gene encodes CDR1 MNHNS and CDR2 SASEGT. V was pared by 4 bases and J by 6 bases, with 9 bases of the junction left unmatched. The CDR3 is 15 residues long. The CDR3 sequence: CASSVRAGVIDTQYF. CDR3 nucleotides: TGTGCCAGCAGTGTCCGAGCGGGAGTGATCGATACGCAGTATTTT.

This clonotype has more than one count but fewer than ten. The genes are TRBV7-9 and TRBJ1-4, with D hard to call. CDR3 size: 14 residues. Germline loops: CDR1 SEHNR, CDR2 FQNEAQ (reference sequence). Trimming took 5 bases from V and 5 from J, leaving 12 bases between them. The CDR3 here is CASSRPGRNEKLFF. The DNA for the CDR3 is TGTGCCAGCAGCCGGCCCGGGAGGAATGAAAAACTGTTTTTT.

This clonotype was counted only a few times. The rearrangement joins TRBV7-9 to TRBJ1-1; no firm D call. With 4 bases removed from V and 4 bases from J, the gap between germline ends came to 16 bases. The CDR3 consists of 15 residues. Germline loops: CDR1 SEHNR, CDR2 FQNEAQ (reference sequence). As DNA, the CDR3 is TGTGCCAGCAGCTACGGACCTCAACGGAGCACTGAAGCTTTCTTT. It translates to CASSYGPQRSTEAFF.

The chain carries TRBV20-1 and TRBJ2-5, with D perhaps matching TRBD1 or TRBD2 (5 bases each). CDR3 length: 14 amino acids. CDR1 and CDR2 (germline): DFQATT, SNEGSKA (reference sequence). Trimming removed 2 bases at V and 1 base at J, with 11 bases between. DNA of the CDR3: TGCAGTGCTAGACACACGGGGCCCCAAGAGACCCAGTACTTC. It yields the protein CSARHTGPQETQYF.

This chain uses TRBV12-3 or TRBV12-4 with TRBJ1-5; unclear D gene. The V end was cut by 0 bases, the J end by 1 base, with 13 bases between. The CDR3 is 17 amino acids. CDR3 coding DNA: TGTGCCAGCAGTTTAGCTCGCCCCGGCTTGAGCAATCAGCCCCAGCATTTT. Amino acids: CASSLARPGLSNQPQHF.

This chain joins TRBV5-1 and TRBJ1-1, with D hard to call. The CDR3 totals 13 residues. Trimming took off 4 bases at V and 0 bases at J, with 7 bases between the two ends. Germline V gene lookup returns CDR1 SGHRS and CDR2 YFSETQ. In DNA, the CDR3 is TGCGCCAGCAGCGCCTTTATGAACACTGAAGCTTTCTTT. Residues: CASSAFMNTEAFF.

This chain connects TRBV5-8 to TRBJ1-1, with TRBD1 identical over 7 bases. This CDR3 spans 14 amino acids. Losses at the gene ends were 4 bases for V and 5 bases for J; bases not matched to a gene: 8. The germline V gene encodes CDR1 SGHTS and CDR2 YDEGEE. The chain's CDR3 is CASSIWTGLTEAFF. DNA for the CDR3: TGTGCCAGCAGCATTTGGACAGGCTTAACTGAAGCTTTCTTT.

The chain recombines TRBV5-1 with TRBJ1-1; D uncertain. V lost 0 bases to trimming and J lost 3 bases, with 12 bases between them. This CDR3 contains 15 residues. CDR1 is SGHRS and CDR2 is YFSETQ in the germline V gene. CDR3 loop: CASSLGPRGDTEAFF. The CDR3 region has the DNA TGCGCCAGCAGCTTGGGACCCCGGGGTGACACTGAAGCTTTCTTT.

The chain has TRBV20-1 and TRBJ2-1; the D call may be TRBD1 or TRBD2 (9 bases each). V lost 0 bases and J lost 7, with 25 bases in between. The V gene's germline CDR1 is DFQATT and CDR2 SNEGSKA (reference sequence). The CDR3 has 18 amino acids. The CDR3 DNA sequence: TGCAGTGCTAGAGATGCCAACAGGGGGCTAGCGGGATTTAATGAGCAGTTCTTC. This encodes CSARDANRGLAGFNEQFF.

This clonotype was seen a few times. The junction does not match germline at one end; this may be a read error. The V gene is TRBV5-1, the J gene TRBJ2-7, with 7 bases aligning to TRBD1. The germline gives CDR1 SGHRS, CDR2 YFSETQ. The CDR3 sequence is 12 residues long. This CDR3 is CASSLGQGPRSF. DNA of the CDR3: TGCGCCAGCAGCTTGGGACAGGGCCCCAGAAGCTTC.

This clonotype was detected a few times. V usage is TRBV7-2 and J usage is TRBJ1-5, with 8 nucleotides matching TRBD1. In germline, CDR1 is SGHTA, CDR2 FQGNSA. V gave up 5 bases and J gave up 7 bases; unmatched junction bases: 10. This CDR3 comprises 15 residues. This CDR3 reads CASSERTGMGQPQHF. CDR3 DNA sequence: TGTGCCAGCAGCGAAAGGACAGGGATGGGGCAGCCCCAGCATTTT.

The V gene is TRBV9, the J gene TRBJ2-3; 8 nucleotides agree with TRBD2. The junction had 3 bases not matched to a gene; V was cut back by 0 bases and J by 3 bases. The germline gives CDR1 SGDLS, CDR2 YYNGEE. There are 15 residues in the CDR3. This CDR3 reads CASSVDGRVTDTQYF. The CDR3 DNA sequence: TGTGCCAGCAGCGTAGACGGGAGGGTTACAGATACGCAGTATTTT. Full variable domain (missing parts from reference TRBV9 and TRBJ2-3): DSGVTQTPKHLITATGQRVTLRCSPRSGDLSVYWYQQSLDQGLQFLIQYYNGEERAKGNILERFSAQQFPDLHSELNLSSLELGDSALYFCASSVDGRVTDTQYFGPGTRLTVL.

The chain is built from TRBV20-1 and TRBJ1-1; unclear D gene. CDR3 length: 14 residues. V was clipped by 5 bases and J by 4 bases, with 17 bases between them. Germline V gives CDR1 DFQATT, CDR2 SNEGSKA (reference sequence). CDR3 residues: CSAAEPGLSTEAFF. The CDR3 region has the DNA TGCAGTGCTGCAGAACCAGGTCTATCCACTGAAGCTTTCTTT.

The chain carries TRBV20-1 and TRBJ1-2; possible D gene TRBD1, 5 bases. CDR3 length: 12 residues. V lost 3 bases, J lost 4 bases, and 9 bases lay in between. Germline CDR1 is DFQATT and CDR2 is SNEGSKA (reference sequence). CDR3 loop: CSARTDIYGYTF. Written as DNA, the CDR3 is TGCAGTGCTAGGACAGATATCTATGGCTACACCTTC.

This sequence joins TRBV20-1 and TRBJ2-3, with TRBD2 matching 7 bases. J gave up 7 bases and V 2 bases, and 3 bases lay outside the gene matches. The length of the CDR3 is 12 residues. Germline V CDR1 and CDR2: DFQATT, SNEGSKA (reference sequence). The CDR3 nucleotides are TGCAGTGCTAGAAGGGGACTACATACGCAGTATTTT. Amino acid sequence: CSARRGLHTQYF.

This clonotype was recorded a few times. CDR3 loop: CASSLHGSGGDYGYTF. CDR3 sequence (DNA): TGTGCCAGCAGCTTACATGGGTCAGGGGGGGACTATGGCTACACCTTC. The chain is built from TRBV7-2 and TRBJ1-2; TRBD1 agrees at 7 bases. Germline-derived CDR1 and CDR2 are SGHTA and FQGNSA. V was clipped by 2 bases and J by 3 bases; unmatched bases: 9. The CDR3 has 16 amino acids.

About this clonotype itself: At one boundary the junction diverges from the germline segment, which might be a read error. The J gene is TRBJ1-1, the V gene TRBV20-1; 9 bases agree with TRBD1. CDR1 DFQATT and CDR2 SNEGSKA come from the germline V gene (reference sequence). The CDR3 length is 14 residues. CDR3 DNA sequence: TGCAGCGCTAGAGTGGCCACAGGGGGCGGCGGAGCTTTCTTT. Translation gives CSARVATGGGGAFF.

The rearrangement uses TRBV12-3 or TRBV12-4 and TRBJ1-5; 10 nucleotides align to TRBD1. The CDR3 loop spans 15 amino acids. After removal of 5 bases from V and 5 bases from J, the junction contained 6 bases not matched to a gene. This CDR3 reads CASSPGTGVYQPQHF. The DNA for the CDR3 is TGTGCCAGCAGTCCCGGGACAGGGGTTTATCAGCCCCAGCATTTT.

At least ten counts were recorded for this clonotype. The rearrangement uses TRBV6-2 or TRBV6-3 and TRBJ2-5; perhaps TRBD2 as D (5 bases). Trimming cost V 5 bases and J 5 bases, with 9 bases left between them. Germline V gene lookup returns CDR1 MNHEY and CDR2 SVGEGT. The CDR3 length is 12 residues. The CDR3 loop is CASSRGRETQYF. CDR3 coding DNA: TGTGCCAGCAGTCGGGGTCGTGAGACCCAGTACTTC.

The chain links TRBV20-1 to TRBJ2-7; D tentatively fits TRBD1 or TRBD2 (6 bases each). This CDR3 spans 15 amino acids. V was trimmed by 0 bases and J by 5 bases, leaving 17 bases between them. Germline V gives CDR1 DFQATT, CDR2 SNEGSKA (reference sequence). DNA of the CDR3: TGCAGTGCTAGAGATTCCAGGGGACTCTCTCACGAGCAGTACTTC. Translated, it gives CSARDSRGLSHEQYF.

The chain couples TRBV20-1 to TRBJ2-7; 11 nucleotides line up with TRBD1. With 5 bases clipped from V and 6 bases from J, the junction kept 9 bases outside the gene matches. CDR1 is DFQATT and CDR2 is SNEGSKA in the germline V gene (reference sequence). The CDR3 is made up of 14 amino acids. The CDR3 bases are TGCAGTGCTGGAGGGGGGACAGGGGGTTCCGAGCAGTACTTC. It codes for CSAGGGTGGSEQYF.

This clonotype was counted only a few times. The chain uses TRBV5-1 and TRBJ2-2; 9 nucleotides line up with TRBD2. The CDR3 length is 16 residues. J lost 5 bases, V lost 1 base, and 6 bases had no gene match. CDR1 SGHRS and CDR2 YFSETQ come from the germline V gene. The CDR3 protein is CASSLLSAGGTGELFF. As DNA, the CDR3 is TGCGCCAGCAGCTTGCTTTCTGCGGGAGGGACCGGGGAGCTGTTTTTT.

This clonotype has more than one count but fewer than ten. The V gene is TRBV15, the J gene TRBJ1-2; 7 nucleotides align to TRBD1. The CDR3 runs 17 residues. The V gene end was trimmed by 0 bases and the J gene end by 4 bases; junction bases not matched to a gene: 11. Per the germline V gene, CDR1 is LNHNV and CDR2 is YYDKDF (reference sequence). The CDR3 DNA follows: TGTGCCACCAGCAGAGATAAATTTGAAGGGACAGTCTATGGCTACACCTTC. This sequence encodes CATSRDKFEGTVYGYTF.